These 8 T cell receptor beta chains were all obtained from the same sample, sequenced in a study of glioma-infiltrating T cells after dendritic cell vaccination listed by TCRdb under 2016. Libraries were made using the immunoSEQ multiplex PCR assay. Sourced from immuneACCESS, this table was stored by TCRdb with only in-frame sequences that have V and J called. A share of the clones is absent; for the studies checked, an unresolved V gene accounts for under half, and the remainder has no known explanation. A total of roughly 80,000 clones appear in this sample, roughly 84% of them only once. 2% to 2.5% of the sample goes to the ten largest clones. In light of the paper, this sample's time point label describes: after dendritic cell vaccination, including at tumor progression/relapse. The sequenced sample was blood, obtained after dendritic cell vaccination. These receptors all stem from a human donor with glioblastoma.

In regard to this clone: The same CDR3 is also encoded by other DNA sequences in this sample. V and J are TRBV18 and TRBJ2-1; 14 positions match TRBD2. V trimming: 3 bases; J trimming: 5 bases; junction bases outside the gene matches: 0. Germline lookup yields CDR1 KGHSH and CDR2 LQKENI. This CDR3 spans 15 amino acids. CDR3: CASSPGLAGDNEQFF. CDR3 coding DNA: TGTGCCAGCTCACCGGGACTAGCGGGAGACAATGAGCAGTTCTTC.

The rearrangement uses TRBV2 and TRBJ2-2, with D perhaps matching TRBD1 (6 bases). Per the germline V gene, CDR1 is SNHLY and CDR2 is FYNNEI. The CDR3 spans 15 residues. V was pared by 6 bases and J by 5 bases, with 16 bases between. CDR3 protein: CASSPYPTGTGELFF. CDR3 nucleotide sequence: TGTGCCAGCAGCCCATACCCGACAGGAACCGGGGAGCTGTTTTTT.

The V call is TRBV27, the J call TRBJ2-5; TRBD2 agrees at 8 bases. The tail of the sequence fits TRBJ2-7 better, so the J call may be wrong. The length of the CDR3 is 14 residues. Germline CDR1 MNHEY, CDR2 SMNVEV (reference sequence). CDR3 residues: CASSSPAGGYEQYF. CDR3 nucleotide sequence: TGTGCCAGCAGTTCTCCTGCGGGAGGCTACGAGCAGTACTTC.

This rearrangement joins TRBV18 to TRBJ1-1, with D possibly being TRBD1 (5 bases). With 2 bases removed from V and 7 bases from J, the gap between germline ends came to 20 bases. CDR1 and CDR2 from the germline V gene are KGHSH and LQKENI. The CDR3 length is 16 residues. CDR3 in DNA: TGTGCCAGCTCACCATATCGTCAGGGTCTGGAGAATGAAGCTTTCTTT. Translation: CASSPYRQGLENEAFF.

The V gene is TRBV10-3, the J gene TRBJ2-5; D is uncertain. The J call may be faulty, since TRBJ2-7 better matches the DNA end. This CDR3 has 11 amino acids. The germline CDR1 and CDR2 sequences are ENHRY and SYGVKD. The CDR3 sequence: CAISPSYEQYF. The DNA for the CDR3 is TGTGCCATCTCCCCCTCCTACGAGCAGTACTTC.

As DNA, the CDR3 is TGTGCCAGTAGCCATGACAGGGCCTACGAGCAGTACTTC. Protein product: CASSHDRAYEQYF. The chain recombines TRBV19 with TRBJ2-7; TRBD1 agrees at 7 bases. The germline V gene has CDR1 LNHDA and CDR2 SQIVND (reference sequence). This CDR3 is 13 amino acids long. With 6 bases clipped from V and 2 bases from J, the junction kept 4 bases outside the gene matches.

The chain carries TRBV27 and TRBJ1-4, with 9 bases aligning to TRBD1. CDR1 MNHEY and CDR2 SMNVEV come from the germline V gene (reference sequence). This CDR3 has 18 residues. V shed 2 bases and J 7 bases; nucleotides not matched to a gene: 14. The DNA for the CDR3 is TGTGCCAGCAGTTTAGTGGGACAGGGAAATGAGGTAGGTGAAAAACTGTTTTTT. As protein: CASSLVGQGNEVGEKLFF.

The gene calls are TRBV19 and TRBJ1-5, with 8 bases fitting TRBD1. Looked up from germline, CDR1 is LNHDA and CDR2 is SQIVND (reference sequence). With V trimmed by 6 bases and J by 3 bases, 19 bases remained unmatched. There are 19 residues in the CDR3. CDR3 in DNA: TGTGCCAGTAGAATGGAGCCCCCGTTAGGGACAGGCCTCAATCAGCCCCAGCATTTT. Protein: CASRMEPPLGTGLNQPQHF.